One sample yielded the 5 T cell receptor beta chains listed below, sequenced in a study of blood T cells in healthy people across ages. A sample-barcoded 5' primer and a J-beta primer mix were used in a second PCR of roughly 7 to 11 cycles. TCRdb reprocessed the 5' RACE reads with MiXCR, giving one entry per CDR3 protein. The sample shows some 760,000 distinct CDR3 sequences, approximately 25% of them seen only once. The data were also submitted as part of a second study, on T cells of mothers and their children.

Sequences were obtained from blood. These receptors were collected from a boy aged 5-17 years in good health.

The chain links TRBV20-1 to TRBJ2-5, with TRBD1 matching over 7 bases. The DNA end is a closer match to TRBJ2-7, so the J assignment may be wrong. This CDR3 spans 13 amino acids. From germline, CDR1 is DFQATT and CDR2 SNEGSKA (reference sequence). The CDR3 nucleotides read TGCAGTGCGCCGGGACAGTCGCCCGGCGAGCAGTACTTC. Its protein is CSAPGQSPGEQYF.

This clonotype came up many times. V gene TRBV10-3 combines with J gene TRBJ1-2, with a possible D match to TRBD1 (5 bases). V was trimmed by 3 bases and J by 2 bases, leaving 13 bases between them. Germline values: CDR1 ENHRY, CDR2 SYGVKD. The CDR3 extends over 15 amino acids. The CDR3 sequence is CAISDGGVINYGYTF. CDR3 nucleotides: TGTGCCATCAGTGATGGGGGGGTGATAAACTATGGCTACACCTTC.

The chain links TRBV20-1 to TRBJ1-1; 8 bases line up with TRBD1. The V gene end was trimmed by 1 base and the J gene end by 0 bases; junction bases not matched to a gene: 10. This CDR3 comprises 17 residues. CDR1 DFQATT and CDR2 SNEGSKA come from the germline V gene (reference sequence). This CDR3 is CSARVLSDRALNTEAFF. For the CDR3, the DNA is TGCAGTGCTAGAGTTCTCTCGGACAGGGCCTTGAACACTGAAGCTTTCTTT.

The genes are TRBV7-2 and TRBJ1-4; D is ambiguous. V was pared by 4 bases and J by 0 bases, with 9 bases between. CDR3 length: 15 amino acids. Germline CDR1 SGHTA, CDR2 FQGNSA. This CDR3 reads CASSSLGTTNEKLFF. DNA of the CDR3: TGTGCCAGCAGCTCTCTAGGGACAACTAATGAAAAACTGTTTTTT.

This clonotype has a handful of counts. The chain combines TRBV4-3 with TRBJ2-6; the match to TRBD1 covers 9 bases. V gave up 0 bases and J gave up 1 base; unmatched junction bases: 13. This CDR3 has 21 residues. CDR1 and CDR2 (germline): LGHNA, YSLEER. The CDR3 region is CASSQDWIRGQGRSGANVLTF. The DNA for the CDR3 is TGCGCCAGCAGCCAAGATTGGATTCGGGGACAGGGAAGGTCTGGGGCCAACGTCCTGACTTTC.